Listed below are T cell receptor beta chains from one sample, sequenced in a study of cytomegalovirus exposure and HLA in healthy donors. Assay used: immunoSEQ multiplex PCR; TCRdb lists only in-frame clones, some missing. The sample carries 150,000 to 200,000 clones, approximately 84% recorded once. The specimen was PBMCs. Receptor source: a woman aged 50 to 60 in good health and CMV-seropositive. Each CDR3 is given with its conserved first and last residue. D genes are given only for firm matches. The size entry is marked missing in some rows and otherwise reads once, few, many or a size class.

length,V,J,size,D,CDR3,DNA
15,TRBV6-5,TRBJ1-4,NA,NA,CASSYRGVLNEKLFF,TGTGCCAGCAGTTACCGCGGGGTCCTTAATGAAAAACTGTTTTTT
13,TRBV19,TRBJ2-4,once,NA,CASSIRERNIQYF,TGTGCCAGTAGTATAAGGGAGAGAAACATTCAGTACTTC
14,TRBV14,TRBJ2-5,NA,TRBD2,CASSQAGLGETQYF,TGTGCCAGCAGCCAAGCCGGACTAGGGGAGACCCAGTACTTC
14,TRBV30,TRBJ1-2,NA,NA,CAFRSSGDKDGYTF,TGTGCCTTCCGGAGCTCGGGGGATAAGGATGGCTACACCTTC
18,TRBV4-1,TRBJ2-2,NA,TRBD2,CASSQGGLAGVGTGELFF,TGCGCCAGCAGCCAAGGGGGGCTAGCGGGGGTTGGCACCGGGGAGCTGTTTTTT
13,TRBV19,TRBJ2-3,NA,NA,CASTRGYTDTQYF,TGTGCCAGTACTCGAGGATACACAGATACGCAGTATTTT
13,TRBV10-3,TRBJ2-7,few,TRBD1,CASKPSGGDEQYF,TGTGCCTCAAAGCCATCAGGGGGCGACGAGCAGTACTTC
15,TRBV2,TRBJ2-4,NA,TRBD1,CASHRGSLVKNIQYF,TGTGCCAGTCACAGGGGGAGTTTGGTCAAAAACATTCAGTACTTC
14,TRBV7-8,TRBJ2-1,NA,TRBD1,CASSSGQGKNEQFF,TGTGCCAGCAGCTCGGGACAGGGGAAAAATGAGCAGTTCTTC
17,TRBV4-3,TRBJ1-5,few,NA,CASSQTTPDRNNQPQHF,TGCGCCAGCAGCCAAACAACACCAGACAGGAACAATCAGCCCCAGCATTTT
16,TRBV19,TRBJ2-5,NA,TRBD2,CASSIGLAVYQETQYF,TGTGCCAGTAGTATTGGGCTAGCGGTCTACCAAGAGACCCAGTACTTC
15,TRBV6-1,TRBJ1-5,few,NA,CASSAAGASNQPQHF,TGTGCCAGCAGTGCGGCAGGGGCTAGCAATCAGCCCCAGCATTTT
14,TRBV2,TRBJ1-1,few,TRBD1,CASSEAIRQGEAFF,TGTGCCAGCAGTGAAGCAATACGACAGGGTGAAGCTTTCTTT
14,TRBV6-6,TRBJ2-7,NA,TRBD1,CASRRTQGAYEQYF,TGTGCCAGCAGAAGGACCCAGGGGGCATACGAGCAGTACTTC
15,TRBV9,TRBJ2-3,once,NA,CASSVGGSGTDTQYF,TGTGCCAGCAGCGTAGGTGGTAGCGGCACAGATACGCAGTATTTT
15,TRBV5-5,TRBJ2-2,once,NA,CASSIWLGATGELFF,TGTGCCAGCAGTATCTGGTTGGGGGCCACCGGGGAGCTGTTTTTT
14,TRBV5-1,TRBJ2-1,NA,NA,CASSGGDTYNEQFF,TGCGCCAGCAGCGGTGGGGACACTTACAATGAGCAGTTCTTC
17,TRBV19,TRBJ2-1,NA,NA,CASSGGGHGTDTNEQFF,TGTGCCAGTAGTGGGGGGGGACACGGGACGGATACCAATGAGCAGTTCTTC
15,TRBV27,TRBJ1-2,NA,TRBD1,CASSNSGTGIGGYTF,TGTGCCAGCAGTAACTCCGGGACAGGGATAGGTGGCTACACCTTC
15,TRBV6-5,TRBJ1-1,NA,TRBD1,CASTRTGAVNTEAFF,TGTGCCAGCACCAGAACAGGGGCTGTGAACACTGAAGCTTTCTTT
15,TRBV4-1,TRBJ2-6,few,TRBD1,CASSQRGLGANVLTF,TGCGCCAGCAGCCAAAGGGGGCTGGGGGCCAACGTCCTGACTTTC
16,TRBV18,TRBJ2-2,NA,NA,CASSLQGTPNTGELFF,TGTGCCAGCTCACTGCAGGGTACACCGAACACCGGGGAGCTGTTTTTT
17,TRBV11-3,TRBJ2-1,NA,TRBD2,CASSLGTLAGFYNEQFF,TGTGCCAGCAGCTTAGGAACCCTAGCGGGATTCTACAATGAGCAGTTCTTC
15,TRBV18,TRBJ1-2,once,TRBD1,CASSPGQGEVYGYTF,TGTGCCAGCTCACCGGGACAGGGAGAGGTTTATGGCTACACCTTC
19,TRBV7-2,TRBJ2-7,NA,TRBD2,CASSLGVAGASIVVYEQYF,TGTGCCAGCAGTTTAGGGGTAGCGGGGGCCTCAATAGTGGTTTACGAGCAGTACTTC
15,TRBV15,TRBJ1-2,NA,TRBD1,CATSRDGDRNYGYTF,TGTGCCACCAGCAGAGACGGGGACAGAAACTATGGCTACACCTTC
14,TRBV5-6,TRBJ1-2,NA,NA,CASSLEGRIYGYTF,TGTGCCAGCAGCTTGGAGGGGCGCATCTATGGCTACACCTTC